The clone carrying this TCR beta chain was recorded a few times. Its matching antigen is unknown. The entry originates in a study of early T cells in non-severe SARS-CoV-2 infection. Background on the study: Sequencing input comprised bulk RNA from unsorted whole blood; chain pairing was not available. Study-level findings and limits: VDJdb matching favored anti-spike CD8 responses, missing private and CD4 specificities.

Unique molecular identifiers tagged individual cDNA molecules. TCRdb ran MiXCR on the 5' RACE reads and lists one entry per CDR3 protein. The table lists more than 70,000 distinct CDR3 sequences, roughly an eighth of them singletons. Trimming took 3 bases from V and 6 from J; bases not matched to a gene: 7. CDR3 length: 15 residues. Germline V CDR1 and CDR2: SGHVS, FQNEAQ. The specimen was whole blood. This TCR was sampled from an adult who was a healthcare worker with PCR-confirmed SARS-CoV-2 infection or an uninfected control (not recorded which). The chain is built from TRBV7-8 and TRBJ2-3; 9 bases map to TRBD2. CDR3 in DNA: TGTGCCAGCAGCTTTACTAGCGGGCAAAAGGATACGCAGTATTTT. Its translation is CASSFTSGQKDTQYF.